Listed here is a single TCR beta chain. Other DNA sequences from this sample encode an identical CDR3 as well. TCRdb's copy holds only in-frame clones and misses some; the assay was immunoSEQ multiplex PCR. The table has about 2,200,000 clones, about 93% seen once. Unmatched junction bases numbered 0, after V lost 1 base and J lost 1 base. Germline lookup yields CDR1 LGHNA and CDR2 YSLEER. CDR3 length: 15 amino acids. The data derive from a study of shared clonotypes between healthy human individuals. Naive CD8 populations comprised CD45RO-negative cells positively selected for CCR7, excluding terminally differentiated effector memory CD45RA+ cells.

Sequencing was performed on naive CD8+ T cells from PBMCs. The sequence came from a young man in good health. Some clones in this sample may be carry-over from other donors' samples. The J gene is TRBJ2-1, the V gene TRBV4-3, with 8 bases identical to TRBD2. The CDR3 sequence is CASSQGLASYNEQFF. The CDR3 DNA sequence: TGCGCCAGCAGCCAAGGACTAGCGTCCTACAATGAGCAGTTCTTC.